The T cell receptor (beta chain) described here comes from a study of tumor-infiltrating lymphocytes in primary liver carcinoma. As for the study in general: Stage T1-T3 N0M0 and a size of about 4.2 to 10 cm characterized the tumors.

Using a constant-region primer together with ProtoScript II reverse transcriptase, TCR beta cDNA was made from 500 ng of total RNA. Three rounds of nested multiplex PCR with slightly modified ARM-PCR produced TCR beta libraries. Primers for the first two PCR rounds were TRBV1-TRBV30 forward primers and a C-beta reverse primer (approximately 10 cycles per round). One entry per CDR3 protein results from TCRdb running MiXCR on the multiplex PCR reads. The data contain fewer than 200,000 distinct CDR3 sequences, just under 85% of them seen just once; the ten biggest clones take up roughly 20%. This clonotype was seen a single time. Each 20-30 mg portion of unsorted bulk tissue served as the source for co-extraction of RNA and DNA. Every one of the tumor samples had a viable tumor cell content above 75%. The germline gives CDR1 SQVTM, CDR2 ANQGSEA. The CDR3 is made up of 14 amino acids.

The receptor's source is a man in his forties with primary liver carcinoma and hepatitis B virus infection. The chain joins TRBV29-1 to TRBJ2-1; 7 bases are a match to TRBD1. Sequencing was performed on tumor tissue from primary liver carcinoma. In nucleotides, the CDR3 is TGCAGGATCGTCAGGGGGAACTCTTACGATGAGCAGTTCTTC. Translated, it gives CRIVRGNSYDEQFF.